This T cell receptor beta chain came from a study of shared clonotypes between healthy human individuals. CD45RO-negative, CCR7-positively selected cells formed the naive CD8 fraction, excluding terminally differentiated effector memory CD45RA+ cells. All donors qualified as healthy HIV-negative adults and had experienced no recent acute infections or vaccinations. The study, taken as a whole, reports: Sequencing depth was expected to influence donor clonotype sharing.

CDR1 and CDR2 (germline): LNHNV, YYDKDF (reference sequence). V lost 4 bases and J lost 1; bases outside the gene matches: 2. This CDR3 comprises 16 residues. TCRdb's table, derived via immunoSEQ multiplex PCR, lists solely in-frame clones and lacks some. This sample yields about 600,000 clones, of which 95% to 96% are seen a single time; 0.095% to 0.12% belongs to the top ten. About this clone: Antigen: not known.

Source material: naive CD8+ T cells sorted from blood. This receptor was identified in a woman aged 25 to 39 in good health. V is TRBV15 and J is TRBJ2-2; 11 nucleotides align to TRBD2. The CDR3 DNA reads as TGTGCCACCAGCAAGCTAGCGGGAGGGAACACCGGGGAGCTGTTTTTT. It codes for CATSKLAGGNTGELFF. The complete variable domain, with remaining parts taken from reference TRBV15 and TRBJ2-2, reads DAMVIQNPRYQVTQFGKPVTLSCSQTLNHNVMYWYQQKSSQAPKLLFHYYDKDFNNEADTPDNFQSRRPNTSFCFLDIRSPGLGDTAMYLCATSKLAGGNTGELFFGEGSRLTVL.